The source of this TCR beta chain is a study of blood T cell repertoires in COVID-19. Across the study: T cells, B-cell-depleted T cells, or PBMCs supplied cDNA or gDNA.

The CDR3 is made up of 14 amino acids. V lost 11 bases, J lost 0 bases, and 4 bases stayed unmatched. The germline V gene has CDR1 SNHLY and CDR2 FYNNEI. Per the original data handling: Amplification with reference gene primers provided the estimates of nucleated cell counts. Assay used: immunoSEQ multiplex PCR; TCRdb lists only in-frame clones, some missing. V and J calls and clone size are those listed in that table; D and trimming were worked out from the DNA. This table has some 200,000 clones, about nine tenths appearing once. Sequencing was carried out using peripheral blood. The sequence derives from a woman aged 45-65 years with acute or convalescent COVID-19. The chain uses TRBV2 and TRBJ2-6, with 7 bases matching TRBD1. CDR3 nucleotides: TGTGCCGGGGGACAGAGCTCTGGGGCCAACGTCCTGACTTTC. It translates to CAGGQSSGANVLTF.